These 16 T cell receptor beta chains share one sample of origin, sequenced in a study of regulatory T cells in long-lasting Graves disease. Specified time point: newly diagnosed GD, antithyroid drugs for less than 3 months. Making the TCR library involved RNA that had been extracted from PBMCs. The authors built TCR beta libraries using iRepertoire HTBI primers and Arm-PCR of CDR3 regions. Using its own MiXCR run on the multiplex PCR reads, TCRdb lists one record per CDR3 protein. The data contain roughly 420,000 distinct CDR3 sequences, 16% of them singletons. The sample was also linked to a second study, of T cells in Graves' hyperthyroidism and ophthalmopathy.

This sample comprised peripheral blood mononuclear cells (PBMCs), obtained at new diagnosis, from a patient treated with antithyroid drugs. The source is a woman in her thirties with Graves disease.

This chain connects TRBV12-3 or TRBV12-4 to TRBJ2-5; D perhaps matches TRBD1 (8 bases). Trimming left V 4 bases short and J 5 bases short, with 17 bases between. This CDR3 is 15 amino acids long. The CDR3 nucleotides are TGTGCCAGCAGTTCTACCGACAGGGGAGGGGAGACCCAGTACTTC. This encodes CASSSTDRGGETQYF.

The sample holds many counts of this clonotype. The V call is TRBV28, the J call TRBJ2-3, with a weak D call TRBD2 (6 bases). The CDR3 consists of 16 residues. V was pared by 5 bases and J by 3 bases, with 18 bases between. Per germline, CDR1 MDHEN and CDR2 SYDVKM. CDR3 coding DNA: TGTGCCAGCAGTCCCCTTAGGAGGGGAAGAACAGATACGCAGTATTTT. Translation gives CASSPLRRGRTDTQYF.

This clonotype was seen ten or more times. This chain connects TRBV27 to TRBJ2-3; 10 nucleotides agree with TRBD2. The germline V gene has CDR1 MNHEY and CDR2 SMNVEV (reference sequence). The CDR3 spans 15 residues. V shed 6 bases and J 1 base; nucleotides not matched to a gene: 4. The CDR3, as DNA: TGTGCCAGCAGGCTAGCGGGAGTGGGCACAGATACGCAGTATTTT. Protein product: CASRLAGVGTDTQYF.

The chain couples TRBV10-3 to TRBJ1-2; TRBD1 matches at 7 bases. Germline lookup yields CDR1 ENHRY and CDR2 SYGVKD. This CDR3 contains 14 residues. V gave up 6 bases and J gave up 3 bases; unmatched junction bases: 7. For the CDR3, the DNA is TGTGCCATCAGCGATCCTGGGACAGACTATGGCTACACCTTC. Its protein product is CAISDPGTDYGYTF.

On this clonotype itself: This may arise from a read error, as a much more abundant clone is one base away. The rearrangement joins TRBV20-1 to TRBJ2-7; D may be TRBD1 or TRBD2 (5 bases each). The CDR3 has 16 residues. The germline V gene encodes CDR1 DFQATT and CDR2 SNEGSKA (reference sequence). V was clipped by 3 bases and J by 6 bases, with 24 bases between them. CDR3: CSASNRDGGNPCEQYF. For the CDR3, the DNA is TGCAGTGCTAGTAATCGGGACGGCGGTAACCCCTGCGAGCAGTACTTC.

The rearrangement joins TRBV6-2 or TRBV6-3 to TRBJ1-1; perhaps TRBD1 as D (5 bases). Trimming took off 7 bases at V and 4 bases at J, with 13 bases between the two ends. Per germline, CDR1 MNHEY and CDR2 SVGEGT. This CDR3 has 13 residues. The CDR3 DNA is TGTGCCAGCATCCACTGGAGGGGCACTGAAGCTTTCTTT. Translated, it gives CASIHWRGTEAFF.

This clonotype was seen many times. J is TRBJ2-7 and V is TRBV10-3; 10 nucleotides line up with TRBD2. In germline, CDR1 is ENHRY, CDR2 SYGVKD. V lost 6 bases, J lost 6 bases, and 20 bases stayed unmatched. This CDR3 region has 18 residues. The CDR3 nucleotides read TGTGCCATCAGAGGGGGAGCGGGGACGAGCGGGGGGGCGACCGAGCAGTACTTC. Amino acid sequence: CAIRGGAGTSGGATEQYF.

This clonotype has at least ten counts. This chain links TRBV6-1 with TRBJ1-1; D might be TRBD1 (6 bases). The germline CDR1 and CDR2 sequences are MNHNS and SASEGT. V was shortened by 7 bases and J by 1 base, with 28 bases between the two germline ends. CDR3 length: 19 residues. CDR3 DNA sequence: TGTGCCAGCATGCGGGACACAATAACCCACCCACCTAGGAACACTGAAGCTTTCTTT. It translates to CASMRDTITHPPRNTEAFF.

This clonotype showed up many times. The chain joins TRBV28 to TRBJ2-1; 11 bases line up with TRBD1. The DNA end is more similar to TRBJ2-5, so the J call may be wrong. This CDR3 has 14 amino acids. Per germline, CDR1 MDHEN and CDR2 SYDVKM. CDR3 sequence reads: CASSLGQGVETQYF. In nucleotides, the CDR3 is TGTGCCAGCAGTTTGGGACAGGGGGTCGAGACCCAGTACTTC.

This clonotype was observed a handful of times. The chain has TRBV7-2 and TRBJ2-5; 8 bases line up with TRBD2. Germline trimming cut 1 base from V and 3 bases from J; bases unmatched to any gene: 16. The CDR3 spans 19 residues. Germline V lookup: CDR1 SGHTA, CDR2 FQGNSA. Here the CDR3 reads CASSLGAPGGESGEETQYF. CDR3 nucleotides: TGTGCCAGCAGCTTAGGGGCGCCGGGAGGGGAGTCAGGGGAAGAGACCCAGTACTTC.

This clonotype was observed at least ten times. The J gene is TRBJ2-5, the V gene TRBV28; possibly TRBD2 for D (6 bases). Germline-derived CDR1 and CDR2 are MDHEN and SYDVKM. The V gene lost 6 bases and the J gene lost 1 base, with 18 bases spanning the gap. CDR3 length: 16 amino acids. The CDR3 loop reads CASSRMGGNLQETQYF. In nucleotides, the CDR3 is TGTGCCAGCAGCCGAATGGGGGGTAATCTCCAAGAGACCCAGTACTTC.

The chain recombines TRBV24-1 with TRBJ2-3; no reliable D call. The CDR3 contains 12 residues. Trimming removed 9 bases at V and 0 bases at J, with 6 bases between. The germline gives CDR1 KGHDR, CDR2 SFDVKD. Here the CDR3 reads CATGTSTDTQYF. The DNA of the CDR3 is TGTGCCACCGGAACTAGCACAGATACGCAGTATTTT.

Worth noting for this clonotype: A much bigger clone sits one base away, suggesting this may be a read error. The gene calls are TRBV12-3 or TRBV12-4 and TRBJ1-2; D gene unclear. The germline V and J ends were trimmed by 5 bases and 7 bases, with 8 bases remaining between them. The CDR3 loop spans 11 amino acids. The CDR3 DNA reads TGTGCCAGCAGTCGGAGAGGTGGCTACACCTTC. Translated: CASSRRGGYTF.

The chain links TRBV19 to TRBJ1-1; D is uncertain. Trimming cost V 7 bases and J 8 bases, with 11 bases left between them. In germline, CDR1 is LNHDA, CDR2 SQIVND (reference sequence). This CDR3 spans 11 amino acids. CDR3 in amino acids: CASKFGSEAFF. CDR3 sequence (DNA): TGTGCCAGTAAATTCGGCTCCGAAGCTTTCTTT.

In this sample, this clonotype turned up many times. The genes are TRBV20-1 and TRBJ2-3, with 10 positions matching TRBD2. The length of the CDR3 is 13 residues. CDR1 and CDR2 (germline): DFQATT, SNEGSKA (reference sequence). V trimming: 2 bases; J trimming: 5 bases; junction bases outside the gene matches: 1. The CDR3 spells CSARRTSGDTQYF. The CDR3, as DNA: TGCAGTGCTAGAAGGACTAGCGGAGATACGCAGTATTTT.

V is TRBV9 and J is TRBJ2-2, with D perhaps given as TRBD1 or TRBD2 (5 bases each). Germline values: CDR1 SGDLS, CDR2 YYNGEE. The CDR3 runs 15 residues. Trimming pared 2 bases from V and 8 bases from J, leaving 16 bases between. CDR3 DNA sequence: TGTGCCAGCAGCGTGGGGACGGTTAAGGGTGGGGAGCTGTTTTTT. Its protein is CASSVGTVKGGELFF.